The source of this T cell receptor beta chain is a study of CD4 T cells in relation to SARS-CoV-2 and coronaviruses. About the research overall: After roughly 11 days of antigen culture, PBMC TCR beta CDR3s were sequenced. No peptide or an HIV-1 Nef peptide pool served as negative control.

Method: immunoSEQ multiplex PCR; TCRdb's copy keeps in-frame clones and lacks some. In the table there are 20,000 to 25,000 clones, less than 85% of which are singletons. Unexposed donor CD4+ T cells date from about 2011-2019, before the COVID-19 pandemic. After about 10 days of culture, CD4+ T cells were isolated. As cell numbers allowed, unexposed-donor CD4+ T cells faced SARS-CoV-2 S/N and four cold-coronavirus spikes. Half the medium was replaced with IL-2 medium on days 3 and 7. Trimming took off 0 bases at V and 6 bases at J, with 12 bases between the two ends. Germline CDR1 is PRHDT and CDR2 is FYEKMQ (reference sequence). The CDR3 runs to 15 residues. This clone appeared a few times. Antigen specificity is unknown.

The V gene is TRBV13, the J gene TRBJ2-1; TRBD2 might be the D (5 bases). This TCR was sampled from a human donor in good health. Sequencing input: CD4+ T cells from PBMCs, cultured in vitro. In DNA, the CDR3 is TGTGCCAGCAGCTTAGGTGGGAGTGTAGGCAATGAGCAGTTCTTC. Amino acids: CASSLGGSVGNEQFF.